This T cell receptor (beta chain) was sequenced for a study of cytomegalovirus exposure and HLA in healthy donors. CDR1 is SGHTA, CDR2 FQGTGA, per germline. The CDR3 spans 15 residues. V lost 1 base to trimming and J lost 7 bases; unmatched junction nucleotides: 3. The PCR employed 60 Vbeta primers together with 13 Jbeta primers. Clones were sequenced by immunoSEQ multiplex PCR, and TCRdb holds only the in-frame ones, with some missing. The sample comprises around 150,000 clones, about 70% of which are singletons, and about 4.5% rests with the top ten. About this clone itself: What it recognizes is unknown.

Findings of the study overall: Common viral pathogens (according to a later analysis) appeared linked to several of the most significant clusters. Presence/absence comparisons presumed near-even sequencing depth among donors.

The sequenced material came from PBMCs. The rearrangement links TRBV7-3 to TRBJ2-2; TRBD2 agrees at 10 bases. The receptor's source is a man between 60 and 75 years old in good health and CMV-seronegative. The CDR3 bases are TGTGCCAGCAGCTTAAAAGCGGGAGGGAGCGGGGAGCTGTTTTTT. Its protein is CASSLKAGGSGELFF.